The TCR beta chain under discussion was sequenced for a study of T cell responses to AZD1222 COVID-19 vaccine. Notes on the study in general: Elevations in Spike-specific TCR breadth and depth followed administration of two AZD1222 doses. Females outnumbered males among donors, who were mostly white British; clonal diversity was possibly underestimated.

Profiling relied on immunoSEQ multiplex PCR, and the TCRdb table lists in-frame clones only, not all of them. The table records around 200,000 clones, 70% to 90% of them present only once. The length of the CDR3 is 14 residues. V shed 6 bases, J shed 1 base, and the junction held 6 bases outside the gene matches. Germline loops: CDR1 MDHEN, CDR2 SYDVKM. Turning to this clone: Its antigen is not known.

The genes are TRBV28 and TRBJ2-7; 7 nucleotides align to TRBD2. The receptor was isolated from an adult in good health. Sequenced here: peripheral blood, sampled on day 0 of AZD1222 vaccination. CDR3 residues: CASSLGGKSYEQYF. DNA of the CDR3: TGTGCCAGCAGCTTGGGGGGGAAATCCTACGAGCAGTACTTC. Full variable domain (remainder filled in from reference TRBV28 and TRBJ2-7): DVKVTQSSRYLVKRTGEKVFLECVQDMDHENMFWYRQDPGLGLRLIYFSYDVKMKEKGDIPEGYSVSREKKERFSLILESASTNQTSMYLCASSLGGKSYEQYFGPGTRLTVT.